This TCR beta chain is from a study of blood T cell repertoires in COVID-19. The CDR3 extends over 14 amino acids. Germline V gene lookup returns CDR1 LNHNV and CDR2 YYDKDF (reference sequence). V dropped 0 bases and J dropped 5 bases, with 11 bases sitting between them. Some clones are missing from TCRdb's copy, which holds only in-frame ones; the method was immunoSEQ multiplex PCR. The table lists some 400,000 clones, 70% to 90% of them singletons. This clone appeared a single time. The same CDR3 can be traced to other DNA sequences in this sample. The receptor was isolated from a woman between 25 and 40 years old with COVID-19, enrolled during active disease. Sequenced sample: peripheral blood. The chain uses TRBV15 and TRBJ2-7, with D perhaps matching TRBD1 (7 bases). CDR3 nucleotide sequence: TGTGCCACCAGCAGAGATGGCAGGGGGGACGAGCAGTACTTC. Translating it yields CATSRDGRGDEQYF.